Presented here are 14 T cell receptor beta chains from one specimen sequenced in a study of cytomegalovirus exposure and HLA in healthy donors. Researchers ran the PCR with 60 Vbeta and 13 Jbeta primers. Using immunoSEQ multiplex PCR, the repertoire was profiled, and TCRdb retains in-frame clones only, with some absent. The sample has approximately 100,000 clones, around two thirds seen once. Sequencing was carried out using PBMCs. All receptors come from a man aged 25 to 45 in good health and CMV-seropositive.

The chain is built from TRBV7-9 and TRBJ1-1; tentative D call: TRBD1 (5 bases). Germline-derived CDR1 and CDR2 are SEHNR and FQNEAQ (reference sequence). The CDR3 sequence is 15 residues long. Trimming left V 3 bases short and J 4 bases short, with 15 bases between. CDR3 in amino acids: CASSLSPWGGTEAFF. The CDR3 DNA reads TGTGCCAGCAGCTTGTCCCCATGGGGGGGCACTGAAGCTTTCTTT.

The chain employs TRBV27 and TRBJ1-6; 7 nucleotides line up with TRBD1. The V segment lost 4 bases and the J segment 3 bases; nucleotides outside the gene matches: 3. Germline CDR1 MNHEY, CDR2 SMNVEV (reference sequence). This CDR3 region has 15 residues. For the CDR3, the DNA is TGTGCCAGCAGTTCCCCAGGGGGCTATAATTCACCCCTCCACTTT. Its translation: CASSSPGGYNSPLHF.

A remark on this clone: Its ends do not fully match the called genes, so a read error is possible. V is TRBV7-7 and J is TRBJ1-4, with 8 positions matching TRBD1. CDR1 is SSHAT, CDR2 FNYEAQ, per germline (reference sequence). This CDR3 is built from 18 residues. The CDR3 region is CASSLAPLTGATNEKLFF. CDR3 nucleotide sequence: TGTGCTAGCAGCTTAGCCCCCTTGACAGGGGCTACTAATGAAAAACTGTTTTTT.

The CDR3 reads CASSLAPGGTEAFF. The CDR3 DNA is TGCGCCAGCAGCTTGGCCCCAGGGGGCACTGAAGCTTTCTTT. The chain recombines TRBV5-1 with TRBJ1-1; 7 bases are shared with TRBD1. The CDR3 runs to 14 residues. Germline V gene lookup returns CDR1 SGHRS and CDR2 YFSETQ. J was trimmed by 4 bases and V by 0 bases; bases with no gene match: 3.

The chain carries TRBV2 and TRBJ1-5; TRBD1 is a possible D gene (5 bases). The V and J ends lost 4 bases and 6 bases respectively, with 13 bases between them. CDR1 SNHLY and CDR2 FYNNEI come from the germline V gene. This CDR3 region has 14 residues. The CDR3 region has the DNA TGTGCCAGCAGTGCCGGGCGGGGGGGTCAGCCCCAGCATTTT. Encoded protein: CASSAGRGGQPQHF.

The chain links TRBV7-9 to TRBJ1-3; maybe TRBD1 (6 bases). This CDR3 is built from 15 residues. V was cut by 5 bases and J by 4 bases, with 15 bases left in between. CDR1 SEHNR and CDR2 FQNEAQ come from the germline V gene (reference sequence). This CDR3 reads CASSQQGNIGNTIYF. CDR3 in DNA: TGTGCCAGCAGCCAACAGGGAAATATAGGAAACACCATATATTTT.

The chain carries TRBV7-3 and TRBJ1-2; D call uncertain. CDR3 length: 15 amino acids. Trimming left V 1 base short and J 7 bases short, with 16 bases between. Germline values: CDR1 SGHTA, CDR2 FQGTGA. The CDR3 reads CASSLRDGGAGGYTF. CDR3 coding DNA: TGTGCCAGCAGCTTAAGGGATGGCGGTGCGGGTGGCTACACCTTC.

The chain employs TRBV9 and TRBJ1-5, with a possible D match to TRBD1 (5 bases). Germline V gene lookup returns CDR1 SGDLS and CDR2 YYNGEE. V was trimmed by 0 bases and J by 6 bases, leaving 13 bases between them. The CDR3 contains 15 residues. The CDR3 loop reads CASSVGGGNTQPQHF. The DNA for the CDR3 is TGTGCCAGCAGCGTAGGGGGCGGGAATACTCAGCCCCAGCATTTT.

This chain uses TRBV29-1 with TRBJ1-3; TRBD1 is a possible D gene (6 bases). Germline V gives CDR1 SQVTM, CDR2 ANQGSEA. The CDR3 consists of 17 residues. Trimming took off 6 bases at V and 0 bases at J, with 21 bases between the two ends. CDR3: CSVQRDTLTASGNTIYF. CDR3 DNA sequence: TGCAGCGTACAACGGGACACCCTAACCGCCTCTGGAAACACCATATATTTT.

The CDR3 sequence is CASSVEGLAGYTF. Here the CDR3 DNA reads TGTGCCAGCAGTGTCGAGGGTCTGGCCGGCTACACCTTC. The chain recombines TRBV25-1 with TRBJ1-2; D remains ambiguous. Between the trimmed V and J ends, which lost 4 bases and 8 bases, there was a span of 14 bases. Germline CDR1 MGHDK, CDR2 SYGVNS. This CDR3 is 13 amino acids long.

The chain links TRBV18 to TRBJ1-2, with 8 bases lining up with TRBD1. Germline V gene lookup returns CDR1 KGHSH and CDR2 LQKENI. V shed 4 bases, J shed 3 bases, and the junction held 7 bases outside the gene matches. The CDR3 is 15 residues long. The CDR3 region has the DNA TGTGCCAGCTCACAAACAGGGGGAGATGACTATGGCTACACCTTC. Translation: CASSQTGGDDYGYTF.

The chain has TRBV29-1 and TRBJ1-4, with D perhaps TRBD1 (6 bases). CDR3 length: 12 amino acids. Germline V gene sequence: CDR1 SQVTM, CDR2 ANQGSEA. V was clipped by 4 bases and J by 5 bases, with 8 bases between them. As DNA, the CDR3 is TGCAGCGTTGTTACAGGGAATGAAAAACTGTTTTTT. It encodes CSVVTGNEKLFF.

A few counts support this clone. V is TRBV27 and J is TRBJ2-5; 7 bases line up with TRBD1. V was pared by 5 bases and J by 2 bases, with 8 bases of the junction left unmatched. The CDR3 sequence is 15 residues long. Germline CDR1 MNHEY, CDR2 SMNVEV (reference sequence). The CDR3 DNA follows: TGTGCCAGCAGTCTTACCGGGACAGAGCAAGAGACCCAGTACTTC. Its protein is CASSLTGTEQETQYF.

This clone was detected a few times. The V gene is TRBV5-1, the J gene TRBJ1-1; 12 positions match TRBD1. Germline CDR1 reads SGHRS; CDR2 reads YFSETQ. The CDR3 contains 18 residues. The trim removed 2 bases at V and 4 bases at J, leaving 12 bases unmatched. The CDR3 sequence is CASSFFGTGGRGSTEAFF. CDR3 bases: TGCGCCAGCAGCTTCTTCGGGACAGGGGGCCGAGGAAGCACTGAAGCTTTCTTT.